One sample yielded the 16 T cell receptor beta chains listed below, sequenced in a study of cytomegalovirus exposure and HLA in healthy donors. The PCR was carried out with 60 Vbeta primers and 13 Jbeta primers. TCRdb keeps only in-frame clones here, not all; method: immunoSEQ multiplex PCR. This table holds roughly 130,000 clones, around three quarters found once. Sequenced material: PBMCs. Every receptor here comes from a man aged 25 to 40 in good health and CMV-seronegative.

The J gene is TRBJ1-2, the V gene TRBV14; TRBD1 matches 7 bases. The CDR3 is 16 amino acids. Germline CDR1 and CDR2: SGHDN and FVKESK. Germline trimming cut 3 bases from V and 7 bases from J; bases unmatched to any gene: 14. CDR3 sequence (DNA): TGTGCCAGCAGCCACCGGGACAGATTCGATCGGGGTGGCTACACCTTC. Protein sequence: CASSHRDRFDRGGYTF.

J is TRBJ2-5 and V is TRBV29-1; TRBD1 is a possible D gene (5 bases). The V and J ends lost 4 bases and 9 bases respectively, with 15 bases between them. CDR3 size: 12 residues. CDR1 is SQVTM and CDR2 is ANQGSEA in the germline V gene. The CDR3 reads CSVAEGHAAQYF. The CDR3 region has the DNA TGCAGCGTTGCGGAAGGACATGCGGCCCAGTACTTC.

This rearrangement joins TRBV27 to TRBJ2-3, with D perhaps matching TRBD1 (5 bases). The CDR3 is made up of 12 amino acids. Trimming cost V 6 bases and J 5 bases, with 9 bases left between them. CDR1 and CDR2 from the germline V gene are MNHEY and SMNVEV (reference sequence). In DNA form, the CDR3 reads TGTGCCAGCAGGCAAAGGGGAGATACGCAGTATTTT. It codes for CASRQRGDTQYF.

This chain joins TRBV5-1 and TRBJ2-7; TRBD2 might be the D (5 bases). The ends were cut back, 1 base at V and 4 bases at J, with 15 bases in the middle. The germline V gene has CDR1 SGHRS and CDR2 YFSETQ. The CDR3 has 15 amino acids. The CDR3 sequence is CASSLQAEEYYEQYF. The CDR3 nucleotides are TGCGCCAGCAGCTTGCAGGCGGAGGAGTATTACGAGCAGTACTTC.

This chain joins TRBV10-1 and TRBJ2-5, with a weak D call TRBD2 (6 bases). The germline gives CDR1 WNHNN, CDR2 SYGVQD (reference sequence). This CDR3 has 20 residues. V was trimmed by 5 bases and J by 5 bases, leaving 33 bases between them. CDR3 residues: CASSSECRDSPIVGTETQYF. DNA of the CDR3: TGCGCCAGCAGTTCGGAATGCCGGGACTCTCCGATAGTCGGCACGGAGACCCAGTACTTC.

The genes are TRBV11-3 and TRBJ2-1, with TRBD1 matching over 7 bases. The junction had 5 bases not matched to a gene; V was cut back by 0 bases and J by 6 bases. Germline lookup yields CDR1 SGHNT and CDR2 YENEEA. CDR3 length: 15 residues. The CDR3 bases are TGTGCCAGCAGCTTAGAACAGGGGAAAAGCAATGAGCAGTTCTTC. Amino acid sequence: CASSLEQGKSNEQFF.

The genes are TRBV10-3 and TRBJ2-1; maybe TRBD2 (6 bases). This CDR3 region has 15 residues. CDR1 is ENHRY, CDR2 SYGVKD, per germline. Trimming removed 7 bases at V and 8 bases at J, with 21 bases between. The CDR3 sequence is CAIMSRRGALHEQFF. The CDR3, as DNA: TGTGCCATCATGTCCCGCCGCGGGGCGCTCCATGAGCAGTTCTTC.

The rearrangement joins TRBV7-8 to TRBJ1-1, with TRBD1 identical over 7 bases. From germline, CDR1 is SGHVS and CDR2 FQNEAQ. Trimming at V came to 8 bases and at J to 5 bases, leaving 11 bases not matched to a gene. CDR3 length: 14 amino acids. In DNA form, the CDR3 reads TGTGCCAGCGCGTTACTACAGGGGTATACTGAAGCTTTCTTT. Its protein is CASALLQGYTEAFF.

The chain recombines TRBV18 with TRBJ2-5; D is perhaps TRBD1 (6 bases). V lost 6 bases and J 2 bases, leaving 16 bases between the germline ends. In germline, CDR1 is KGHSH, CDR2 LQKENI. This CDR3 spans 15 amino acids. The CDR3 region has the DNA TGTGCCAGCTCCGGAACAGGGAAGCTGCAAGAGACCCAGTACTTC. Translating gives CASSGTGKLQETQYF.

The chain employs TRBV29-1 and TRBJ1-5, with D tentatively TRBD1 (5 bases). This CDR3 is 14 amino acids long. Germline lookup yields CDR1 SQVTM and CDR2 ANQGSEA. The V and J ends lost 6 bases and 0 bases respectively, with 12 bases between them. CDR3 bases: TGCAGCGTCACAGACAGCAATAGCAATCAGCCCCAGCATTTT. Translation gives CSVTDSNSNQPQHF.

The V and J genes are TRBV5-1 and TRBJ1-5, with D uncertain. The germline V gene has CDR1 SGHRS and CDR2 YFSETQ. This CDR3 has 13 residues. V gave up 4 bases and J gave up 6 bases, with 11 bases separating them. In DNA, the CDR3 is TGCGCCAGCAGCCAAGAACGGGGTCAGCCCCAGCATTTT. Residues: CASSQERGQPQHF.

Concerning this clone: The junction departs from germline at one end; a sequencing error may be responsible. The rearrangement links TRBV4-1 to TRBJ1-4, with 7 bases aligning to TRBD1. The CDR3 runs to 15 residues. Germline V lookup: CDR1 MGHRA, CDR2 YSYEKL. Written as DNA, the CDR3 is TGCGCCAGCAGCCAAGAGGGGACAGACAGCCCAGTCGGAATTTTT. It specifies CASSQEGTDSPVGIF.

This chain links TRBV5-4 with TRBJ1-1; D gene uncertain. The CDR3 runs to 16 residues. Trimming left V 4 bases short and J 0 bases short, with 16 bases between. Germline V gene sequence: CDR1 SGHNT, CDR2 YYREEE (reference sequence). The CDR3 loop is CASSPTLTGLNTEAFF. The CDR3 coding sequence is TGTGCCAGCAGCCCAACACTGACTGGCCTGAACACTGAAGCTTTCTTT.

This sequence joins TRBV29-1 and TRBJ2-3; perhaps TRBD2 as D (6 bases). This CDR3 comprises 15 residues. Germline V gives CDR1 SQVTM, CDR2 ANQGSEA. With 7 bases removed from V and 0 bases from J, the gap between germline ends came to 17 bases. The CDR3 is CSAEGTPSSTDTQYF. For the CDR3, the DNA is TGCAGCGCCGAGGGGACTCCTTCTAGCACAGATACGCAGTATTTT.

This chain connects TRBV6-5 to TRBJ2-6, with D unresolved. CDR3 length equals 16 residues. Germline lookup yields CDR1 MNHEY and CDR2 SVGAGI. V was pared by 0 bases and J by 0 bases, with 6 bases between. CDR3 coding DNA: TGTGCCAGCAGTTACTCGAGGAGCTCTGGGGCCAACGTCCTGACTTTC. Translated: CASSYSRSSGANVLTF.

The CDR3 DNA reads TGTGCCAGCAGCTTAACGGGGGGGCGCACAGATACGCAGTATTTT. This sequence encodes CASSLTGGRTDTQYF. The rearrangement uses TRBV7-9 and TRBJ2-3; 8 nucleotides match TRBD2. V shed 2 bases and J 1 base; nucleotides not matched to a gene: 2. Looked up from germline, CDR1 is SEHNR and CDR2 is FQNEAQ (reference sequence). The CDR3 sequence is 15 residues long.